This TCR beta chain came from a study of T cell responses to AZD1222 COVID-19 vaccine. Study conclusions and caveats: Donors were mostly white British, more females; clonal diversity possibly underestimated. Unmutated variant regions are reportedly the target of nearly half of TCRs that are spike-specific.

This clone has more than one count but fewer than ten. No antigen is known for it. Only in-frame clones appear in the TCRdb table, and some are missing; sequencing was by immunoSEQ multiplex PCR. This sample yields 100,000 to 150,000 clones, of which approximately 87% are seen a single time; more than 9% belongs to the top ten. Germline CDR1 SGHAT, CDR2 FQNNGV. The CDR3 is 13 residues long. V lost 6 bases to trimming and J lost 4 bases, with 12 bases between them. The sequenced sample was peripheral blood, obtained on day 0 of AZD1222 vaccination. The gene calls are TRBV11-2 and TRBJ1-1, with a tentative D call TRBD1 (6 bases). This clonotype originated in an adult in good health. The CDR3 is CASRPKQGTEAFF. The CDR3 nucleotides read TGTGCCAGCAGACCCAAACAGGGCACTGAAGCTTTCTTT.